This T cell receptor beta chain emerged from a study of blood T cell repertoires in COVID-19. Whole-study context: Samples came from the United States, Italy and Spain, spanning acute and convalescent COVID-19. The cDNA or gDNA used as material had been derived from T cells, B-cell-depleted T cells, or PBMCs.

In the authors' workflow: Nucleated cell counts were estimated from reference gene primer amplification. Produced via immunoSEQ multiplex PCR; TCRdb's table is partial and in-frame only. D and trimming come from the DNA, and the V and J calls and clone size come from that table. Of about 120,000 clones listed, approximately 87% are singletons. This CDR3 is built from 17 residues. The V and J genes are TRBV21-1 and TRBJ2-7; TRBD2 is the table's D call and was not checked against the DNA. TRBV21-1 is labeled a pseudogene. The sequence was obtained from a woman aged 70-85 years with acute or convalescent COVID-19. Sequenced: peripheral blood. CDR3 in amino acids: CASTIRTSGGLGDEQYF. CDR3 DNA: TGTGCCAGCACGATCCGGACTAGCGGGGGCCTCGGGGACGAGCAGTACTTC.